This T cell receptor beta chain derives from a study of blood T cell repertoires in COVID-19. Study context: Collection of acute and convalescent COVID-19 samples took place in the United States, Italy and Spain. T cells, B-cell-depleted T cells, or PBMCs provided the cDNA or gDNA that served as material.

In the authors' workflow: Counts of nucleated cells, estimated from reference gene primer amplification, were obtained. Profiling relied on immunoSEQ multiplex PCR, and the TCRdb table lists in-frame clones only, not all of them. The V and J calls and clone size were taken over from that table, and D and trimming were inferred from the DNA. Altogether some 180,000 clones are present, about 88% being singletons, with the ten largest covering roughly 2%. The V gene's germline CDR1 is SGHTA and CDR2 FQGTGA. CDR3 size: 13 residues. J lost 5 bases, V lost 8 bases, and 6 bases had no gene match. The chain couples TRBV7-3 to TRBJ2-5; 9 nucleotides align to TRBD1. The TCR sequence derives from a man aged 45-65 years who had recovered from COVID-19. The specimen sequenced was peripheral blood. As DNA, the CDR3 is TGTGCCAGCTCGACAGGGGGTCGGGAGACCCAGTACTTC. Translation: CASSTGGRETQYF. The full variable domain, its missing parts supplied by reference TRBV7-3 and TRBJ2-5, is GAGVSQTPSNKVTEKGKYVELRCDPISGHTALYWYRQSLGQGPEFLIYFQGTGAADDSGLPNDRFFAVRPEGSVSTLKIQRTERGDSAVYLCASSTGGRETQYFGPGTRLLVL.